This TCR beta chain was retrieved from a study of blood T cells in healthy people across ages. Looking at the study overall: Capture by template switching was about one barcoded beta molecule per two T cells.

A few counts support this clonotype. Its antigen is not identified. The people who gave samples were healthy Caucasians from Russia, aged roughly 6 to 90. For the second PCR, which ran for 7 to 11 cycles, a sample-barcoded 5' primer and a J-beta primer mix were used. TCRdb reprocessed the 5' RACE reads via MiXCR and lists one record per CDR3 protein. This table holds more than 1,400,000 distinct CDR3 sequences, around two fifths found once. Broader study findings: Per million T cells, TCR beta diversity dropped about linearly as age rose. The unsorted PBMCs prevented any conclusive comparison of naive versus antigen-experienced cells.

The receptor was isolated from a woman under 30 in good health. The sequenced sample consisted of blood.

CDR3 in DNA: TGTGCCAGCAGTACGAGGGCTAGCGGGAGCCGAGAGACCCAGTACTTC. Protein product: CASSTRASGSRETQYF. V and J are TRBV6-2 or TRBV6-3 and TRBJ2-5, with 10 bases matching TRBD2. The V and J ends lost 5 bases and 4 bases, in that order; junction bases with no gene match: 10. The CDR3 is 16 amino acids. Germline lookup yields CDR1 MNHEY and CDR2 SVGEGT.